These 20 T cell receptor beta chains came from one sample sequenced in a study of response to subunit inactivated influenza vaccine. TCRdb reanalysed the RT-PCR reads using MiXCR and keeps one entry per CDR3 protein. The sample lists under 950,000 distinct CDR3 sequences, around 20% occurring once. This sample comprised PBMCs from blood, obtained more than 4 days after vaccination. The receptor set was obtained from a man aged 45 to 65 who received an inactivated influenza vaccine.

This clonotype turned up a few times. V usage is TRBV7-9 and J usage is TRBJ2-3, with a weak D call TRBD1 (5 bases). Germline V gene lookup returns CDR1 SEHNR and CDR2 FQNEAQ (reference sequence). V was trimmed by 7 bases and J by 8 bases, leaving 13 bases between them. This CDR3 is 12 amino acids long. The CDR3 spells CASTIGEFTQYF. CDR3 sequence (DNA): TGTGCCAGCACCATAGGGGAATTTACGCAGTATTTT.

This clonotype was observed many times. The chain combines TRBV20-1 with TRBJ2-7; 9 nucleotides agree with TRBD1. Per the germline V gene, CDR1 is DFQATT and CDR2 is SNEGSKA (reference sequence). V lost 6 bases, J lost 4 bases, and 4 bases stayed unmatched. The CDR3 sequence is 12 residues long. This chain's CDR3 is CSARGQGYEQYF. The CDR3 nucleotides read TGCAGTGCCAGGGGACAGGGTTACGAGCAGTACTTC.

The chain uses TRBV4-1 and TRBJ1-2; 8 nucleotides align to TRBD1. Unmatched junction bases numbered 8, after V lost 2 bases and J lost 3 bases. The CDR3 is 16 amino acids. CDR1 MGHRA and CDR2 YSYEKL come from the germline V gene. The CDR3, as DNA: TGCGCCAGCAGCCAATTAGCGACAGGGGTAGACTATGGCTACACCTTC. This gives the protein CASSQLATGVDYGYTF.

The chain uses TRBV7-9 and TRBJ1-2, with D perhaps TRBD1 (5 bases). Germline V lookup: CDR1 SEHNR, CDR2 FQNEAQ (reference sequence). V was clipped by 3 bases and J by 0 bases, with 11 bases between them. The CDR3 has 15 residues. The CDR3 DNA reads TGTGCCAGCAGCTTCGAGGGGTCCCCTAACTATGGCTACACCTTC. This encodes CASSFEGSPNYGYTF.

This clonotype occurred a few times. V is TRBV24-1 and J is TRBJ2-3; 10 positions match TRBD2. Germline V lookup: CDR1 KGHDR, CDR2 SFDVKD. V lost 0 bases to trimming and J lost 3 bases; unmatched junction nucleotides: 5. This CDR3 is 17 amino acids long. Written as DNA, the CDR3 is TGTGCCACCAGTGATTTGAAGGTAGCGGGGGGAACAGATACGCAGTATTTT. The encoded protein is CATSDLKVAGGTDTQYF.

The chain joins TRBV7-2 to TRBJ2-5; 8 nucleotides align to TRBD2. The CDR3 extends over 16 amino acids. V lost 1 base and J lost 1; bases outside the gene matches: 5. Looked up from germline, CDR1 is SGHTA and CDR2 is FQGNSA. This CDR3 is CASSLVSGGAQETQYF. In nucleotides, the CDR3 is TGTGCCAGCAGCTTAGTATCGGGGGGGGCCCAAGAGACCCAGTACTTC.

This clonotype was counted a few times. The chain is built from TRBV9 and TRBJ2-5; tentatively, D is TRBD1 or TRBD2 (5 bases each). CDR3 size: 14 residues. Germline-derived CDR1 and CDR2 are SGDLS and YYNGEE. The V and J ends lost 3 bases and 3 bases respectively, with 12 bases between them. The CDR3 region is CASSGRDGKETQYF. For the CDR3, the DNA is TGTGCCAGCAGCGGACGGGACGGGAAAGAGACCCAGTACTTC. The entire variable domain, with the rest obtained from reference TRBV9 and TRBJ2-5, is as follows: DSGVTQTPKHLITATGQRVTLRCSPRSGDLSVYWYQQSLDQGLQFLIQYYNGEERAKGNILERFSAQQFPDLHSELNLSSLELGDSALYFCASSGRDGKETQYFGPGTRLLVL.

This clonotype was seen a few times. This chain uses TRBV7-8 with TRBJ2-5; D may be TRBD1 (5 bases). CDR3 length: 15 amino acids. The germline CDR1 and CDR2 sequences are SGHVS and FQNEAQ. V was clipped by 1 base and J by 4 bases, with 13 bases between them. CDR3 protein: CASSLGQTSLETQYF. CDR3 in DNA: TGTGCCAGCAGCTTAGGACAGACCTCCCTAGAGACCCAGTACTTC.

The V call is TRBV6-1, the J call TRBJ1-2, with D perhaps TRBD1 (5 bases). V dropped 6 bases and J dropped 6 bases, with 14 bases sitting between them. Germline values: CDR1 MNHNS, CDR2 SASEGT. This CDR3 has 13 residues. In DNA form, the CDR3 reads TGTGCCAGCAGACCGGTTGGGGGTAATGGCTACACCTTC. This gives the protein CASRPVGGNGYTF.

This clonotype was observed a few times. The chain is built from TRBV29-1 and TRBJ2-7; D gene ambiguous. In germline, CDR1 is SQVTM, CDR2 ANQGSEA. CDR3 length: 13 residues. The V end lost 4 bases, the J end lost 3 bases, and 13 bases lay between the germline ends. CDR3 DNA sequence: TGCAGCGTTGTAAAGCCGCCAAACTACGAGCAGTACTTC. This sequence encodes CSVVKPPNYEQYF.

The rearrangement uses TRBV24-1 and TRBJ2-2, with 10 positions matching TRBD1. This CDR3 region has 17 residues. Looked up from germline, CDR1 is KGHDR and CDR2 is SFDVKD. V dropped 4 bases and J dropped 9; count of bases not matched to a gene: 13. DNA of the CDR3: TGTGCCACCAGTGACACGACAGGGGGCAGTGCGGTACGGGAGCTGTTTTTT. This codes for CATSDTTGGSAVRELFF.

Only a few counts were recorded for this clonotype. This chain connects TRBV7-8 to TRBJ2-5; TRBD2 matches at 9 bases. The CDR3 covers 18 residues. CDR1 SGHVS and CDR2 FQNEAQ come from the germline V gene. Trimming cost V 2 bases and J 5 bases; bases outside gene matches: 15. The CDR3 is CASSLQGLAGSLRETQYF. CDR3 DNA: TGTGCCAGCAGCTTACAAGGGCTAGCGGGGTCCCTACGGGAGACCCAGTACTTC.

The chain carries TRBV20-1 and TRBJ2-3; no clear D gene. The CDR3 extends over 15 amino acids. Germline CDR1 reads DFQATT; CDR2 reads SNEGSKA (reference sequence). V lost 4 bases, J lost 0 bases, and 14 bases lay in between. CDR3 amino acids: CSAKLGSQSTDTQYF. CDR3 DNA sequence: TGCAGTGCTAAGTTGGGCAGCCAAAGCACAGATACGCAGTATTTT.

At least ten counts were recorded for this clonotype. This chain connects TRBV5-1 to TRBJ2-3; no definite D call. The V and J ends lost 2 bases and 4 bases respectively, with 11 bases between them. The CDR3 is 14 residues long. Germline V lookup: CDR1 SGHRS, CDR2 YFSETQ. The CDR3 loop reads CASSLPPISDTQYF. CDR3 coding DNA: TGCGCCAGCAGCTTACCCCCCATATCAGATACGCAGTATTTT.

The V gene is TRBV28, the J gene TRBJ2-3, with D tentatively TRBD1 (7 bases). The CDR3 sequence is 15 residues long. The V gene lost 6 bases and the J gene lost 5 bases, with 18 bases spanning the gap. CDR1 and CDR2 (germline): MDHEN, SYDVKM. The CDR3 region is CASRNRPQGGDTQYF. The CDR3 DNA reads TGTGCCAGCAGAAACCGGCCCCAGGGGGGAGATACGCAGTATTTT.

V is TRBV7-6 and J is TRBJ2-3; the D is unclear. The length of the CDR3 is 13 residues. Germline CDR1 reads SGHVS; CDR2 reads FNYEAQ. V lost 5 bases to trimming and J lost 9 bases, with 15 bases between them. The CDR3 sequence: CASSPVGPTTQYF. In DNA, the CDR3 is TGTGCCAGCAGCCCGGTTGGTCCTACCACGCAGTATTTT.

The J gene is TRBJ1-2, the V gene TRBV11-1, with 7 bases lining up with TRBD1. Germline values: CDR1 SGHAT, CDR2 FQDESV (reference sequence). This CDR3 is 18 amino acids long. Trimming took 5 bases from V and 0 from J; bases not matched to a gene: 15. This chain's CDR3 is CASSPSFFRTGANYGYTF. DNA of the CDR3: TGTGCCAGCAGCCCGTCTTTTTTTCGTACAGGGGCTAACTATGGCTACACCTTC.

The V gene is TRBV7-2, the J gene TRBJ2-3, with TRBD1 as a possible D gene (5 bases). This CDR3 comprises 14 residues. The germline V gene has CDR1 SGHTA and CDR2 FQGNSA. V was shortened by 1 base and J by 3 bases, with 8 bases between the two germline ends. The CDR3: CASSLGGWTDTQYF. The CDR3 DNA sequence: TGTGCCAGCAGCTTAGGGGGCTGGACAGATACGCAGTATTTT.

V gene TRBV5-1 combines with J gene TRBJ2-7; no firm D call. The length of the CDR3 is 14 residues. The germline V gene encodes CDR1 SGHRS and CDR2 YFSETQ. Trimming pared 4 bases from V and 3 bases from J, leaving 14 bases between. The CDR3 spells CASSPDGGDYEQYF. The CDR3 DNA follows: TGCGCCAGCAGCCCCGATGGTGGGGACTACGAGCAGTACTTC.

V is TRBV27 and J is TRBJ2-7, with unresolved D. The germline V gene has CDR1 MNHEY and CDR2 SMNVEV (reference sequence). The CDR3 extends over 14 amino acids. The V and J ends lost 2 bases and 0 bases respectively, with 8 bases between them. The CDR3 region has the DNA TGTGCCAGCAGTTTAAGGCTGAACTCCTACGAGCAGTACTTC. This codes for CASSLRLNSYEQYF.